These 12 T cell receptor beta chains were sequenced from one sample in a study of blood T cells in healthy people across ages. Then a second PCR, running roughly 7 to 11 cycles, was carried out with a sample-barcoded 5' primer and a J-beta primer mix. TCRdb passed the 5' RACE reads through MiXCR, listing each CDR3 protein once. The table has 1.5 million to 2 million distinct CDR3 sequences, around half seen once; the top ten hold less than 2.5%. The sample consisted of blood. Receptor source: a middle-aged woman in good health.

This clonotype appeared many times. CDR3 in DNA: TGTGCCAGCAGTTTGATACCCTACGAGCAGTACTTC. This translates into CASSLIPYEQYF. This chain connects TRBV28 to TRBJ2-7; D not certain. Germline CDR1 is MDHEN and CDR2 is SYDVKM. The length of the CDR3 is 12 residues. The germline V and J ends were trimmed by 3 bases and 2 bases, with 5 bases remaining between them.

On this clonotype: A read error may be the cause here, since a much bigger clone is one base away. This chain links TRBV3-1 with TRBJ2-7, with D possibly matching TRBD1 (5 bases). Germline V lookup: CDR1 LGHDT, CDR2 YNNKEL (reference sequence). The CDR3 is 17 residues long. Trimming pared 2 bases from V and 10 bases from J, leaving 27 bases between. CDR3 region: CASSQNPSMGGAEIQYF. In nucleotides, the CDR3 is TGTGCCAGCAGCCAAAACCCTTCCATGGGTGGGGCAGAGATCCAGTACTTC.

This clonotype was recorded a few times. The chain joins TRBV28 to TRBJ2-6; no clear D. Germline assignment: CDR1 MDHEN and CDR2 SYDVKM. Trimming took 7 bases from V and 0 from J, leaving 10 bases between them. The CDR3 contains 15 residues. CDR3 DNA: TGTGCCAGCACCACCGAGAGCTCTGGGGCCAACGTCCTGACTTTC. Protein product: CASTTESSGANVLTF. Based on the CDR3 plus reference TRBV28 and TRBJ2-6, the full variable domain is DVKVTQSSRYLVKRTGEKVFLECVQDMDHENMFWYRQDPGLGLRLIYFSYDVKMKEKGDIPEGYSVSREKKERFSLILESASTNQTSMYLCASTTESSGANVLTFGAGSRLTVL.

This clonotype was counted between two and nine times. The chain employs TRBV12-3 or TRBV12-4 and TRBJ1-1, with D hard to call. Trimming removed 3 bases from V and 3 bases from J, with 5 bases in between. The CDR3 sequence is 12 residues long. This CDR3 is CASSFGDTEAFF. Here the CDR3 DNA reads TGTGCCAGCAGTTTCGGGGACACTGAAGCTTTCTTT.

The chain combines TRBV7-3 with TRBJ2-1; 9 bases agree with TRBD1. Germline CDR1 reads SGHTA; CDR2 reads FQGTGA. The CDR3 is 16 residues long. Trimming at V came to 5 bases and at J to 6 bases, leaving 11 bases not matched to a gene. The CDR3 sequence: CASSPPGQGRVNEQFF. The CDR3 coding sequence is TGTGCCAGCAGCCCCCCGGGACAGGGAAGGGTCAATGAGCAGTTCTTC.

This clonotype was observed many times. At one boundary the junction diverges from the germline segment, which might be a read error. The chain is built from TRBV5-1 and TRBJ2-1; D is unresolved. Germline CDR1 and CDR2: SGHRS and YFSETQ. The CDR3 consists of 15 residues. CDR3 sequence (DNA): TGTGCCAGCAGCTTAGCCCTAAGCTCCTACAATGAGCAGTTCTTC. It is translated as CASSLALSSYNEQFF.

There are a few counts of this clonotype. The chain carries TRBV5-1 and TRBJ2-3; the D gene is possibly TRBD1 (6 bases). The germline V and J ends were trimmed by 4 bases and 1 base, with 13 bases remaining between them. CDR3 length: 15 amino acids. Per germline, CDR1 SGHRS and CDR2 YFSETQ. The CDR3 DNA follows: TGCGCCAGCAGCCCGGGGAACAGGGGCACAGATACGCAGTATTTT. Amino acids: CASSPGNRGTDTQYF.

CDR3 amino acids: CASSPREGDYNEQFF. CDR3 DNA: TGTGCCAGCAGCCCACGTGAAGGGGACTACAATGAGCAGTTCTTC. The chain uses TRBV13 and TRBJ2-1, with D maybe TRBD1 (5 bases). The CDR3 covers 15 residues. Germline V gives CDR1 PRHDT, CDR2 FYEKMQ (reference sequence). V dropped 5 bases and J dropped 3 bases, with 14 bases sitting between them.

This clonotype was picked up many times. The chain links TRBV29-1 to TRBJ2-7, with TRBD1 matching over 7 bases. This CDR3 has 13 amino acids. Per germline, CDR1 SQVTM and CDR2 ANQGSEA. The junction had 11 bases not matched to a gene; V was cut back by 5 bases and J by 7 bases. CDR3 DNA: TGCAGCGTTAAGGACAGGACCCAGGATGAGCAGTACTTC. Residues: CSVKDRTQDEQYF.

CDR3 sequence (DNA): TGTGCCAGCAGCACAGAAGTTACTAGCGGGGGACAAGAGACCCAGTACTTC. Translating gives CASSTEVTSGGQETQYF. The V and J genes are TRBV9 and TRBJ2-5; 11 nucleotides match TRBD2. This CDR3 has 17 amino acids. The germline CDR1 and CDR2 sequences are SGDLS and YYNGEE. Trimming took 4 bases from V and 2 from J; bases not matched to a gene: 10.

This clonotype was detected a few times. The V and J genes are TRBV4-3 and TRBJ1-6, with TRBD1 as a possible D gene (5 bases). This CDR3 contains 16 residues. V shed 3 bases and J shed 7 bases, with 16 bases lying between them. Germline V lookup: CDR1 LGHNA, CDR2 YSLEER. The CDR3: CASSQGPGRLNSPLHF. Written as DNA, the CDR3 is TGCGCCAGCAGCCAGGGACCGGGACGCCTCAATTCACCCCTCCACTTT.

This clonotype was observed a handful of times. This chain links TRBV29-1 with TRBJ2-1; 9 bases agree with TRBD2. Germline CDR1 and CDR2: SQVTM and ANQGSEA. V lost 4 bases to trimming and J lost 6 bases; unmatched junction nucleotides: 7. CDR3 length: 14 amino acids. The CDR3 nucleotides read TGCAGCGTTGGGTTAGCGGGGGTTCTCAATGAGCAGTTCTTC. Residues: CSVGLAGVLNEQFF.